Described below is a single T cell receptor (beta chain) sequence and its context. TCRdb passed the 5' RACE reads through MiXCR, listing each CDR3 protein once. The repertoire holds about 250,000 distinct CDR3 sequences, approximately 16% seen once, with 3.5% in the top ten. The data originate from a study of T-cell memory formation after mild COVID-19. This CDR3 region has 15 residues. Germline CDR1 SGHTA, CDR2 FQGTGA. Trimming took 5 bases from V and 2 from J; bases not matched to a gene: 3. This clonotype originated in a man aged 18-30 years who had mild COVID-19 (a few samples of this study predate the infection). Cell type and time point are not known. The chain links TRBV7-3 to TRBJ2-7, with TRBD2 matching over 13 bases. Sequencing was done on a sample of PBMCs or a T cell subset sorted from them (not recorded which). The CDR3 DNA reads TGTGCCAGCAGCCCCGGACTAGCGGGGGCCTACGAGCAGTACTTC. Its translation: CASSPGLAGAYEQYF.